This TCR beta chain is drawn from a study of blood T cells in healthy people across ages (dated by TCRdb to the mid-2010s). About the full investigation: In model experiments, roughly one uniquely barcoded TCR beta cDNA molecule per two T cells was captured by template switching. Using deep sequencing normalized with unique cDNA molecular identifiers, the study measured how TCR beta repertoire diversity changes with age. The donors were split into four age groups: young (average about 15 years), middle-aged (roughly 39), aged (approximately 59) and long-lived (about 82). To avoid experimental bias, donors of different ages were spread randomly across the sequencing lanes. Two additional independent replicas of 1 million unique cDNA reads from the same blood draw were analyzed for two donors (one aged 18 to 29 and one aged 80 or older). Study-level results and caveats: Compared with the aged group, the long-lived group had more naive CD4+ T cells, fewer expanded clones and increased TCR diversity, suggesting age selection. Estimates of total diversity from one million sequenced T cells were regarded as lower bounds and underestimates. There was a strong correlation between observed TCR beta diversity and the percentage of naive T cells measured by flow cytometry. The CMV infection status of donors was not known, potentially confounding age-related changes in expanded clonotypes. As age increased, observed TCR beta diversity per million T cells dropped in a roughly linear way, and a significant reduction was already evident by age about 40. Because profiling used bulk unsorted PBMCs, naive and antigen-experienced compartments could not be compared conclusively.

Preparation of the library involved 5' RACE. Sequencing took place on an Illumina HiSeq 2500. A second PCR of 7 to 11 cycles was run with a J-beta primer mix and a sample-barcoded 5' primer. Each TCR beta cDNA molecule received a unique molecular identifier from a template-switch 5' adaptor carrying 12 random nucleotides. At least 2.5 million CDR3-containing paired-end reads were obtained from each sample. The Mint cDNA synthesis kit, primed by a TRBC-specific oligonucleotide, was used to synthesize first-strand cDNA from all RNA. All cDNA was treated with uracil-DNA glycosylase and then went through a first 18-cycle PCR with the universal primers M1SS and BC2_uni_R. The published analysis was carried out like this. Each sample was normalized by randomly selecting 1 million high-quality reads, each carrying a distinct molecular identifier. Reads with shared molecular identifiers were discarded instead of being binned into consensus sequences. MiTCR, run with a Q25 quality threshold and the strictest error-elimination algorithm, handled CDR3 identification, clonotype clustering and error correction. A nonparametric unseen species model with Euler transformation was used to estimate a lower bound on total TCR beta diversity. TCRdb applied fastp at Q25 and MiXCR to the public reads, then kept only in-frame beta chains. Rows matching on CDR3 protein sequence are summarized as one entry with the most common DNA and genes. None of the V and J calls come from the authors' own analysis; TCRdb made them. This sample has hundreds of thousands of distinct CDR3 sequences in its table, and around 48% of those were observed once. The top ten hold around 15% of the sample.

CDR1 DFQATT and CDR2 SNEGSKA are derived from the germline V gene (reference sequence). V loses 0 bases, J loses 1 base, and the germline ends lie 13 bases apart. The CDR3 runs 15 amino acids, cysteine and phenylalanine included. This entry keeps only the CDR3 DNA: 45 bases, framed from base 1. Systemically healthy Caucasian individuals from Russia, around 39 in total and aged about 6 to 90 years, were included as donors. Each donor gave ten milliliters of peripheral blood, drawn into EDTA-treated Vacutainer tubes. Ficoll-Paque density-gradient centrifugation was used to isolate PBMCs, with at least 6.5 million per sample. Trizol reagent was used to extract total RNA from the PBMCs, yielding at least 5.5 micrograms per sample. Naive CD45RAhigh/CD27high T cell percentages were measured by flow cytometry on a PBMC aliquot from every donor. This clonotype was counted only a few times. The antigen it recognizes is unknown. No per-base quality is available; no much larger clone lies one base away.

The sample taken for sequencing was blood. The chain was built from TRBV20-1 and TRBJ2-7; the D gene is unclear. This receptor was obtained from a man aged 30 to 39 in good health. The CDR3 is CSARDLLQPSYEQYF. The nucleotides read TGCAGTGCTAGAGATCTCCTCCAACCTTCCTACGAGCAGTACTTC.